Here is one T cell receptor (beta chain) with its context. This CDR3 comprises 14 residues. Per the germline V gene, CDR1 is SNHLY and CDR2 is FYNNEI. The V gene lost 6 bases and the J gene lost 1 base, with 12 bases spanning the gap. These data belong to a study of T cell changes during pregnancy in multiple sclerosis. Generated by immunoSEQ multiplex PCR, the TCRdb table keeps only in-frame clones and is missing some. The table records about 40,000 clones, roughly nine tenths of them present only once. The sequence derives from a female donor with multiple sclerosis, enrolled in a pregnancy study. The source was CD4+ T cells from peripheral blood mononuclear cells, collected after pregnancy. This chain uses TRBV2 with TRBJ1-2; D is ambiguous. This chain's CDR3 is CASRYEGGNYGYTF. The CDR3 bases are TGTGCCAGCAGATATGAGGGAGGTAACTATGGCTACACCTTC. The entire variable domain, with the rest obtained from reference TRBV2 and TRBJ1-2, is as follows: EPEVTQTPSHQVTQMGQEVILRCVPISNHLYFYWYRQILGQKVEFLVSFYNNEISEKSEIFDDQFSVERPDGSNFTLKIRSTKLEDSAMYFCASRYEGGNYGYTFGSGTRLTVV.